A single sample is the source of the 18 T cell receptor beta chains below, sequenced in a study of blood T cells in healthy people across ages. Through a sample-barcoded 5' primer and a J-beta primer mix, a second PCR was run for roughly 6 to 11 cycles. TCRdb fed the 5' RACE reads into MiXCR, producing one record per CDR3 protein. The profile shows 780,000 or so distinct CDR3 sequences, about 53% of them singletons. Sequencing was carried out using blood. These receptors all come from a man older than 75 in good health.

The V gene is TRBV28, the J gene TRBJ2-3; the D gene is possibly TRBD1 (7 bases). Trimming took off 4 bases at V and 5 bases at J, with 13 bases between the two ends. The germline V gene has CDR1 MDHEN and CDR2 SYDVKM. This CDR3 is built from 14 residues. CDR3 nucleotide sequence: TGTGCCAGCAGTTATTACAGGGGAGGAGATACGCAGTATTTT. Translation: CASSYYRGGDTQYF.

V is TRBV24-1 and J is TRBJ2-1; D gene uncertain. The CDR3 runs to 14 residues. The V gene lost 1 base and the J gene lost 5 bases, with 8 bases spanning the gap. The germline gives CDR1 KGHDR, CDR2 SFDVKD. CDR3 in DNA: TGTGCCACCAGTGATTTCATTGGGGACAATGAGCAGTTCTTC. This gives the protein CATSDFIGDNEQFF.

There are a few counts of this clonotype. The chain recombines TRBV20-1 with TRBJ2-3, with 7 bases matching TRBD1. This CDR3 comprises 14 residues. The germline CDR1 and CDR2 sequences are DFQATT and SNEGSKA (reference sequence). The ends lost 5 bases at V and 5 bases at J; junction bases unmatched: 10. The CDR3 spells CSAPDRDGRDTQYF. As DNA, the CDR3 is TGCAGTGCTCCTGACAGGGATGGTAGAGATACGCAGTATTTT.

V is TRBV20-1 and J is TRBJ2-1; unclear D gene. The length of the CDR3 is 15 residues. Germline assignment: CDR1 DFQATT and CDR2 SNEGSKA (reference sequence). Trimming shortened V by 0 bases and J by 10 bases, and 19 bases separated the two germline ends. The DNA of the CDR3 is TGCAGTGCTAGAGATAGGGCCACAAACAGATACGAGCAGTTCTTC. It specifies CSARDRATNRYEQFF.

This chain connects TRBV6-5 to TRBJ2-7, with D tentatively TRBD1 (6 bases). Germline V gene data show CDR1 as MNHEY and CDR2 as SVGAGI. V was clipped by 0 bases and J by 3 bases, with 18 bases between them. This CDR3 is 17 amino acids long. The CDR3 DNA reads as TGTGCCAGCAGTTACTCCGGGACCACAGGGTTAGGCTACGAGCAGTACTTC. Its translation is CASSYSGTTGLGYEQYF.

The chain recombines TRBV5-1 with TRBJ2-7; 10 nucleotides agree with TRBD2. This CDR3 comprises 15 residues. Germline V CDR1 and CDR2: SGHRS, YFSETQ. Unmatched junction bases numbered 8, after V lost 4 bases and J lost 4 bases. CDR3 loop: CASSPDSGRWYEQYF. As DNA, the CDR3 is TGCGCCAGCAGCCCAGATAGCGGGAGGTGGTACGAGCAGTACTTC.

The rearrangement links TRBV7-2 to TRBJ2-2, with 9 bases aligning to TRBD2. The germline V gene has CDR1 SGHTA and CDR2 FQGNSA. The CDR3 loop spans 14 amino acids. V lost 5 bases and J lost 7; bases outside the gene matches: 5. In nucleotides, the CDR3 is TGTGCCAGCAGCGCTAGCGGGATTGGCGGGGAGCTGTTTTTT. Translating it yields CASSASGIGGELFF.

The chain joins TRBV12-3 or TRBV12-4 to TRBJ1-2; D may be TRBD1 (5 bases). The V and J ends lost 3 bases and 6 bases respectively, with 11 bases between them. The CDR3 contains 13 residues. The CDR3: CASSLTALNGYTF. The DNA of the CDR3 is TGTGCCAGCAGTTTGACAGCCCTAAATGGCTACACCTTC.

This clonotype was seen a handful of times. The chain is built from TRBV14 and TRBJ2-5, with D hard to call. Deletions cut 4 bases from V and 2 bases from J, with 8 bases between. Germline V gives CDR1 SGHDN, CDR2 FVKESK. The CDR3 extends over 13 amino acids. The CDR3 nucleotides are TGTGCCAGCAGCCGGTTGGTACAAGAGACCCAGTACTTC. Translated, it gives CASSRLVQETQYF.

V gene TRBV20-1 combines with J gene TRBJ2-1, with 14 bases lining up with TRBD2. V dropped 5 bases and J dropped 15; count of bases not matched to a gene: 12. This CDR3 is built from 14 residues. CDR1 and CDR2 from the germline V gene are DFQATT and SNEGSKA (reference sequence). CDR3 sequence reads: CSAGGTSGSLKGFF. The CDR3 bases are TGCAGTGCTGGAGGGACTAGCGGGAGCCTAAAGGGGTTCTTC.

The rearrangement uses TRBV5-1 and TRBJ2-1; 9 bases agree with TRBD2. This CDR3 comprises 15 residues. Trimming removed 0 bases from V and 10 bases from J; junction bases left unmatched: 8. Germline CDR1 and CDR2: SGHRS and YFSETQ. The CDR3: CASSLAVAGVGEQFF. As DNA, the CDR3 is TGCGCCAGCAGCTTGGCAGTAGCGGGAGTCGGGGAGCAGTTCTTC.

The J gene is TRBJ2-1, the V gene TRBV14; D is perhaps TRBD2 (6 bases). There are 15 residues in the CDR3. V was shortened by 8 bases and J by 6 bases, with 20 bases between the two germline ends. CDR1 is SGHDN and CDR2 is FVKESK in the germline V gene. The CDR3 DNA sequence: TGTGCCAGCCGGGCAAGCGGGCGCCCGGGCAATGAGCAGTTCTTC. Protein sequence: CASRASGRPGNEQFF.

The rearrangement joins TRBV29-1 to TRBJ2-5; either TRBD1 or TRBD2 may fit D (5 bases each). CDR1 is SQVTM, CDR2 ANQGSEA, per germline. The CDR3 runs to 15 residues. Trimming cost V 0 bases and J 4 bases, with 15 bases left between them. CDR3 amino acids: CSVEDLGAMGETQYF. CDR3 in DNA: TGCAGCGTTGAAGATCTCGGGGCTATGGGAGAGACCCAGTACTTC.

CDR3 region: CSARLGQAYEQYF. For the CDR3, the DNA is TGCAGTGCTAGGTTAGGACAGGCCTACGAGCAGTACTTC. This sequence joins TRBV20-1 and TRBJ2-7; 7 nucleotides line up with TRBD1. The CDR3 totals 13 residues. CDR1 DFQATT and CDR2 SNEGSKA come from the germline V gene (reference sequence). V lost 3 bases to trimming and J lost 2 bases; unmatched junction nucleotides: 4.

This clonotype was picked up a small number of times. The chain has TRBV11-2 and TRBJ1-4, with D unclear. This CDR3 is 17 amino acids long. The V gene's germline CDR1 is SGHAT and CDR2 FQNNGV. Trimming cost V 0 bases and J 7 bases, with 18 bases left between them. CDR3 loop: CASSLDPLGARSEKLFF. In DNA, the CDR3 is TGTGCCAGCAGCTTAGACCCCCTTGGCGCCCGCTCTGAAAAACTGTTTTTT. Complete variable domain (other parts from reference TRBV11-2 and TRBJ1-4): EAGVAQSPRYKIIEKRQSVAFWCNPISGHATLYWYQQILGQGPKLLIQFQNNGVVDDSQLPKDRFSAERLKGVDSTLKIQPAKLEDSAVYLCASSLDPLGARSEKLFFGSGTQLSVL.

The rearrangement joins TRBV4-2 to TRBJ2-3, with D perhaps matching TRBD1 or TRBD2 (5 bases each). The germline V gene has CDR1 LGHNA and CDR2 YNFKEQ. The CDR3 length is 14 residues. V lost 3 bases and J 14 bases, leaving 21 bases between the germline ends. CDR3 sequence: CASSQNFRDRNAYF. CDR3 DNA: TGTGCCAGCAGCCAGAACTTCCGGGACCGTAACGCGTATTTT.

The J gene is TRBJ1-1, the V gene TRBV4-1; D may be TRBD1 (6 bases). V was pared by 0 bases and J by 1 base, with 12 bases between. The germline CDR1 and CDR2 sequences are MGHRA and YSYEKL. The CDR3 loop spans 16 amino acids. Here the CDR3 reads CASSQEQGRRNTEAFF. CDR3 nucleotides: TGCGCCAGCAGCCAAGAACAGGGTAGGCGGAACACTGAAGCTTTCTTT.

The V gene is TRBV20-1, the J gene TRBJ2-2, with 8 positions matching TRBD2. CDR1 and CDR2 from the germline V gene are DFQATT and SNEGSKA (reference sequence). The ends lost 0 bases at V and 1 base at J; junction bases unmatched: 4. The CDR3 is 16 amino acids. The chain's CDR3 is CSARDGRALNTGELFF. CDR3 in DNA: TGCAGTGCTAGAGACGGGAGGGCCCTGAACACCGGGGAGCTGTTTTTT.